The sequence of this T cell receptor (beta chain) was determined in a study of identical twins. Findings of the study overall: Conclusions relied on cross-sectional statistical analysis, not following the same donors.

In germline, CDR1 is MDHEN, CDR2 SYDVKM. The V gene lost 6 bases and the J gene lost 6 bases, with 20 bases spanning the gap. The CDR3 has 15 residues. MiXCR, applied by TCRdb to the 5' RACE reads, yields one record per CDR3 protein. This sample has approximately 630,000 distinct CDR3 sequences, with 7.1% found just once. On this clonotype itself: Antigen unknown.

This sample also belongs to another study, concerning yellow fever vaccine responses in identical twins.

Sequences were obtained from PBMCs. The clonotype was recovered from a woman under 30 in good health. V gene TRBV28 combines with J gene TRBJ2-5; TRBD2 is a possible D gene (6 bases). The CDR3 region is CASSQTGTVAKTQYF. The CDR3 region has the DNA TGTGCCAGCAGCCAGACCGGGACTGTGGCAAAGACCCAGTACTTC.